The source of this TCR beta chain is a study of T-cell reconstitution after alpha-beta-depleted transplantation in children. The CDR3 extends over 14 amino acids. V was pared by 3 bases and J by 3 bases, with 13 bases between. Per germline, CDR1 SGDLS and CDR2 YYNGEE. This clonotype was detected only a few times. Its specificity is unknown. Unique molecular identifiers featured in how the TCRbeta library was prepared. TCRdb reprocessed the PCR reads with MiXCR, giving one entry per CDR3 protein. The sample gives 500,000 to 750,000 distinct CDR3 sequences, under 15% of which show up once; about 2.2% is in the top ten. Study-level results: Alpha-beta T cells present about two months after transplant were reported to originate from several hundred expanded graft clones. Diversity and T-cell counts at one year after transplant derived mostly from new T cells. Surviving recipient cells, namely T cells and thymic progenitors, were the source of high day-60 TCRbeta diversity in some patients.

The J gene is TRBJ2-7, the V gene TRBV9, with TRBD1 as a possible D gene (6 bases). Material: PBMCs, mostly from graft donor cells, obtained 360 days after TCRalphabeta/CD19-depleted stem cell transplant. The source of this sequence is a male patient aged 10 to 17 who had a stem cell transplant for acute myeloid leukemia, so the T cells may come from the graft donor. The CDR3 nucleotides are TGTGCCAGCAGCGCGGGACACTTAGACTACGAGCAGTACTTC. It is translated as CASSAGHLDYEQYF. The full variable domain, in which reference TRBV9 and TRBJ2-7 provide the parts outside the CDR3, is DSGVTQTPKHLITATGQRVTLRCSPRSGDLSVYWYQQSLDQGLQFLIQYYNGEERAKGNILERFSAQQFPDLHSELNLSSLELGDSALYFCASSAGHLDYEQYFGPGTRLTVT.